The T cell receptor beta chain under discussion was sequenced for a study of blood T cell repertoires in COVID-19. Study in general: Samples of COVID-19 (acute and convalescent) were obtained from the United States, Italy and Spain. T cells, B-cell-depleted T cells, or PBMCs supplied cDNA or gDNA.

As handled by the study authors: Scientists estimated how many nucleated cells there were by amplifying reference gene primers. The method was immunoSEQ multiplex PCR; TCRdb's version includes in-frame clones alone and lacks a portion of them. V, J and clone size were drawn from that table, and D and trimming were deduced from the DNA. Counted here are about 140,000 clones, 80% to 85% occurring once; the ten biggest clones make up 8.4%. Trimming removed 2 bases from V and 2 bases from J; junction bases left unmatched: 3. The CDR3 spans 15 residues. Looked up from germline, CDR1 is LGHNA and CDR2 is YNFKEQ.

Sequencing was performed on peripheral blood. The origin of this receptor is a woman aged 60-70 years with active or convalescent COVID-19. The rearrangement uses TRBV4-2 and TRBJ2-3; 8 bases agree with TRBD2. The CDR3 spells CASSQLLADTDTQYF. The CDR3 DNA reads as TGTGCCAGCAGCCAACTACTAGCGGACACAGATACGCAGTATTTT.